Here is one T cell receptor (beta chain) with its context. What it recognizes is unknown. This sample was included in a study of circulating tumor DNA in untreated peripheral T-cell lymphoma. Points from the study as a whole: Baseline tissues yielded roughly 88% and baseline serum 65% to 70% tumor-specific clonotype detection.

The protocol was immunoSEQ multiplex PCR, while the TCRdb copy is restricted to in-frame clones and leaves out a portion. This repertoire shows 8,800 or so clones, nearly 85% found once; its top ten account for roughly 1.9%. Before treatment, baseline tumor tissue was collected for sequencing. Per germline, CDR1 LNHNV and CDR2 YYDKDF (reference sequence). Trimming took 3 bases from V and 4 from J, leaving 10 bases between them. There are 14 residues in the CDR3. The sequencing sample was made of tumor tissue. The receptor was derived from a human donor with peripheral T-cell lymphoma. The chain has TRBV15 and TRBJ1-3, with a weak D call TRBD1 (5 bases). CDR3 sequence: CATSSGGEGNTIYF. The CDR3 coding sequence is TGTGCCACCAGCAGTGGGGGAGAAGGAAACACCATATATTTT.